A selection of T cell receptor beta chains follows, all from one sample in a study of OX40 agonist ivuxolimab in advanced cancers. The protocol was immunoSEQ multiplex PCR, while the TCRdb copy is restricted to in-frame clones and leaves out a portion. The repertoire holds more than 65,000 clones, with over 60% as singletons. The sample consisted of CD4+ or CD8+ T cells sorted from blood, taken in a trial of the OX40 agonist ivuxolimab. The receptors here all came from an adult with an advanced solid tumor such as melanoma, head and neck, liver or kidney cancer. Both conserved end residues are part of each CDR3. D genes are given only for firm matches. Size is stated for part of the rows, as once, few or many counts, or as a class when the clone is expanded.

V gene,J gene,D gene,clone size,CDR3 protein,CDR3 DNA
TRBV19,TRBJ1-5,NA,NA,CASSRGKGSNQPQHF,TGTGCCAGTAGTCGAGGTAAGGGGAGCAATCAGCCCCAGCATTTT
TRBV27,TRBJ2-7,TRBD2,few,CASTPRGSSGSVGLYEQYF,TGTGCCAGCACCCCACGGGGGAGTAGCGGGAGTGTGGGTCTCTACGAGCAGTACTTC
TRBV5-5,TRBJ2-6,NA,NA,CASSLVGSGANVLTF,TGTGCCAGCAGCCTTGTGGGTTCTGGGGCCAACGTCCTGACTTTC
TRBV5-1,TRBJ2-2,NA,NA,CASSLGTSPNTGELFF,TGCGCCAGCAGCCTGGGGACCTCCCCGAACACCGGGGAGCTGTTTTTT
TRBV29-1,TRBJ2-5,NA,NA,CSVDGLLRAPETQYF,TGCAGCGTTGACGGTCTCCTGAGGGCTCCCGAGACCCAGTACTTC
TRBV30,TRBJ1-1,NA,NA,CAWRSQGNTEAFF,TGTGCCTGGAGGAGCCAGGGTAACACTGAAGCTTTCTTT
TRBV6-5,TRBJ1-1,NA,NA,CASSYSNSGDTEAFF,TGTGCCAGCAGTTACTCGAATTCAGGGGACACTGAAGCTTTCTTT
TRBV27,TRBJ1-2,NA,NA,CASRFRGNGYGYTF,TGTGCCAGCAGATTCAGGGGAAATGGCTATGGCTACACCTTC
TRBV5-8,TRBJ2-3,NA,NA,CASSLKGGITDTQYF,TGTGCCAGCAGCTTGAAAGGGGGGATCACAGATACGCAGTATTTT
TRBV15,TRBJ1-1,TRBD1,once,CATSVGTELQAFF,TGTGCCACCAGCGTCGGGACAGAACTCCAAGCTTTCTTT
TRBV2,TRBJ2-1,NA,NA,CASSQHNEQFF,TGTGCCAGCAGCCAGCACAATGAGCAGTTCTTC
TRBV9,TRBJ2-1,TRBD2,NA,CASSVAGTSGYNEQFF,TGTGCCAGCAGCGTGGCCGGGACTAGCGGATACAATGAGCAGTTCTTC
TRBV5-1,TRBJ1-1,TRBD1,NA,CASSLRQGSPVNTEAFF,TGCGCCAGCAGCTTGCGACAGGGGTCCCCAGTGAACACTGAAGCTTTCTTT
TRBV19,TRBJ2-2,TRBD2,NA,CASSIDPLAGGRWTGELFF,TGTGCCAGTAGTATAGATCCCCTAGCGGGGGGGCGTTGGACCGGGGAGCTGTTTTTT
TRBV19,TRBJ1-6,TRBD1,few,CAVSPGQGNSPLHF,TGTGCCGTCTCGCCGGGACAGGGAAATTCACCCCTCCACTTT
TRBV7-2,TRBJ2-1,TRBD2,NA,CASSFSGRASDEQFF,TGTGCCAGCAGCTTCAGCGGGAGGGCCAGCGATGAGCAGTTCTTC
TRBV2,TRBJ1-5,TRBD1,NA,CASRLDRAGNQPQHF,TGTGCCAGCAGGTTGGACAGGGCGGGCAATCAGCCCCAGCATTTT
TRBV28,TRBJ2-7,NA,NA,CASSGGGRRYEQYF,TGTGCCAGCAGTGGGGGCGGGAGAAGGTACGAGCAGTACTTC
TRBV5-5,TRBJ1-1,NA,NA,CASSLWFGNTEAFF,TGTGCCAGCAGCTTGTGGTTCGGGAACACTGAAGCTTTCTTT
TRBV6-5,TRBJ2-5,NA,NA,CASSYSFGGVETQYF,TGTGCCAGCAGTTACTCTTTCGGGGGTGTCGAGACCCAGTACTTC
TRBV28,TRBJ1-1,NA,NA,CASSLQGRGNTEAFF,TGTGCCAGCAGTTTACAGGGCAGGGGGAACACTGAAGCTTTCTTT
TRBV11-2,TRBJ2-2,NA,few,CASSPFNTGELFF,TGTGCCAGCAGTCCTTTCAACACCGGGGAGCTGTTTTTT
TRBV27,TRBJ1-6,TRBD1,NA,CASSLSPTGGSPLHF,TGTGCCAGCAGTTTATCGCCGACAGGGGGTTCACCCCTCCACTTT
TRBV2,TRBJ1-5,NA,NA,CASSGNTNSNQPQHF,TGTGCCAGCAGTGGTAACACCAATAGCAATCAGCCCCAGCATTTT
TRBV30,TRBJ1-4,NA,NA,CAWSVNIGWGRPTNEKLFF,TGTGCCTGGAGTGTAAATATTGGTTGGGGACGACCAACTAATGAAAAACTGTTTTTT
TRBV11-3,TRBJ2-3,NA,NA,CASSVLSTDTQYF,TGTGCCAGCAGCGTCCTAAGCACAGATACGCAGTATTTT
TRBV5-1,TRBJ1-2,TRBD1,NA,CASSLRQGNGYTF,TGCGCCAGCAGCTTAAGACAGGGTAATGGCTACACCTTC
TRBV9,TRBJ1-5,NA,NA,CASSPGAVSNQPQHF,TGTGCCAGCAGCCCCGGAGCGGTTAGCAATCAGCCCCAGCATTTT
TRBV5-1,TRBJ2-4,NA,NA,CASWETGSNIQYF,TGCGCCAGCTGGGAGACGGGGTCAAACATTCAGTACTTC
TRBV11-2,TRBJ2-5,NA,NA,CASSLAGQKETQYF,TGTGCCAGCAGCTTAGCGGGCCAGAAAGAGACCCAGTACTTC
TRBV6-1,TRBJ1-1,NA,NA,CVTQGREAFF,TGTGTGACCCAGGGACGTGAAGCTTTCTTT
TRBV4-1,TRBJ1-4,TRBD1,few,CASRERGLPNEKLFF,TGCGCCAGCAGAGAGAGGGGGCTACCTAATGAAAAACTGTTTTTT
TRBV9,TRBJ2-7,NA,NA,CASSVEGRQSYEQYF,TGTGCCAGCAGCGTAGAAGGCAGGCAGTCCTACGAGCAGTACTTC
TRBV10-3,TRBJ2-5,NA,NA,CAISGAAKETQYF,TGTGCCATCAGTGGTGCGGCTAAAGAGACCCAGTACTTC
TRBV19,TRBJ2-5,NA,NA,CASSIGVGGRETQYF,TGTGCCAGTAGTATAGGTGTGGGGGGTCGGGAGACCCAGTACTTC
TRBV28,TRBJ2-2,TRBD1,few,CASSRTGPTGELFF,TGTGCCAGCAGTAGGACAGGGCCAACCGGGGAGCTGTTTTTT
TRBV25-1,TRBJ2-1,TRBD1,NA,CASRGTGGNEQFF,TGTGCCAGCAGGGGGACAGGGGGCAATGAGCAGTTCTTC
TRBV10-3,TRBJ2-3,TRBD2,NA,CAISDSGTSGSPLSTDTQYF,TGTGCCATCAGTGATTCCGGGACTAGCGGGAGCCCCCTTAGCACAGATACGCAGTATTTT
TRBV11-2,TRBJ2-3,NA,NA,CASSLDFWGTDTQYF,TGTGCCAGCAGCTTAGATTTTTGGGGCACAGATACGCAGTATTTT
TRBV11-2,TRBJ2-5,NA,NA,CASSFDRPWGTQYF,TGTGCCAGCAGCTTCGACAGGCCGTGGGGGACCCAGTACTTC
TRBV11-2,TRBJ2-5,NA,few,CASSPLIVAIQETQYF,TGTGCCAGCAGCCCTTTGATCGTCGCAATCCAAGAGACCCAGTACTTC